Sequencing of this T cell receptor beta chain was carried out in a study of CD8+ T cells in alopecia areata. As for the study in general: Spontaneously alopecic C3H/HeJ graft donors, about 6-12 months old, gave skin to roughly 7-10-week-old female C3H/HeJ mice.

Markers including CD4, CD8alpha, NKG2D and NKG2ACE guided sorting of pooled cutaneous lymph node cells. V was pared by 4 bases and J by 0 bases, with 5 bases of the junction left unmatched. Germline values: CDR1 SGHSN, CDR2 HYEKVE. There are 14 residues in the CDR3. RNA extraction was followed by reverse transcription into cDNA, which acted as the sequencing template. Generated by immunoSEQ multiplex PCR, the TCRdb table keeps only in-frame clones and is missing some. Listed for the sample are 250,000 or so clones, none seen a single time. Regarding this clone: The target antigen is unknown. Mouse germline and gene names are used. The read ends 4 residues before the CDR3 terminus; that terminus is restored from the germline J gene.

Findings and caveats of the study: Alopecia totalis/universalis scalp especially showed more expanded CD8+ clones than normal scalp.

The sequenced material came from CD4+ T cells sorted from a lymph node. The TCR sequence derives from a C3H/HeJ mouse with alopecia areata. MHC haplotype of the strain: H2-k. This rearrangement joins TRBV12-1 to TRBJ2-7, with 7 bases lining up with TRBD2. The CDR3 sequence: CASSQSGGSYEQYF. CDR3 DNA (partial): TGTGCCAGCTCCCAATCTGGGGGCTCCTAT.